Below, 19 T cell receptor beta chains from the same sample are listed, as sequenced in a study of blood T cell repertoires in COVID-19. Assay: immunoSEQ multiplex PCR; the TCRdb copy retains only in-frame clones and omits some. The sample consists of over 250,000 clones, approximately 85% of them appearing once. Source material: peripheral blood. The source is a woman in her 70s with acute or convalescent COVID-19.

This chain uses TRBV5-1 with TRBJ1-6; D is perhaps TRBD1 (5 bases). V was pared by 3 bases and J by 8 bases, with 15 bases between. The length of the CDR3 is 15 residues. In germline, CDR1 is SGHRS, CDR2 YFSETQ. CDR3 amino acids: CASSYAPAQDSPLHF. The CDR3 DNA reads TGCGCCAGCAGCTACGCACCGGCACAGGATTCACCCCTCCACTTT.

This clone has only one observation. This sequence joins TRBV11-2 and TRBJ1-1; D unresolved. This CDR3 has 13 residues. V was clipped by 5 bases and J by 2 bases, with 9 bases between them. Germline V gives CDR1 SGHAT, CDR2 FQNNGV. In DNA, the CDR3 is TGTGCCAGCAGCCCCAGATCAAACACTGAAGCTTTCTTT. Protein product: CASSPRSNTEAFF.

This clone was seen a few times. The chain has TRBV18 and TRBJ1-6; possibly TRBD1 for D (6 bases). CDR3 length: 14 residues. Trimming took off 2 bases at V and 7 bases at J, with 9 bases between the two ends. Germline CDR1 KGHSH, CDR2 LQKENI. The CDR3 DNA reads TGTGCCAGCTCACCAAGGACAGAGAATTCACCCCTCCACTTT. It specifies CASSPRTENSPLHF.

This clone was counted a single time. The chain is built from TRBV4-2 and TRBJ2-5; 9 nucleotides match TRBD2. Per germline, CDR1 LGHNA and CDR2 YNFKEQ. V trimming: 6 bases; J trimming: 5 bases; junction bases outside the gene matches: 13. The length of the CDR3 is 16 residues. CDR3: CASSQSGTSPGETQYF. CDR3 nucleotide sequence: TGTGCCAGCAGTCAATCCGGGACTAGCCCTGGGGAGACCCAGTACTTC.

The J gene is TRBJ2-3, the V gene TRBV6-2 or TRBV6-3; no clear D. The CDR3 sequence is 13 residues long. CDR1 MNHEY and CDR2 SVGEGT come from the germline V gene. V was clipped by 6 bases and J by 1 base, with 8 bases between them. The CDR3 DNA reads TGTGCCAGCAGCCTAAGCGGCACAGATACGCAGTATTTT. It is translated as CASSLSGTDTQYF.

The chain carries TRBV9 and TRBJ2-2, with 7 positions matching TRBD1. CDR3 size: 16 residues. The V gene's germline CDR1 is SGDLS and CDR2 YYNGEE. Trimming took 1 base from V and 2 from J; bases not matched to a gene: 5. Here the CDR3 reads CASSVRGPGNTGELFF. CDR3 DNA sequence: TGTGCCAGCAGCGTAAGGGGGCCGGGTAACACCGGGGAGCTGTTTTTT.

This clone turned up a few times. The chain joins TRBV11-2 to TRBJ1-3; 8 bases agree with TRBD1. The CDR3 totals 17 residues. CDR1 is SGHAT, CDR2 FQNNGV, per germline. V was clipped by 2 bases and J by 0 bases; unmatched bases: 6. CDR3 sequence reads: CASSLFGQGGSGNTIYF. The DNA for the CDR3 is TGTGCCAGCAGCTTATTCGGACAGGGCGGCTCTGGAAACACCATATATTTT.

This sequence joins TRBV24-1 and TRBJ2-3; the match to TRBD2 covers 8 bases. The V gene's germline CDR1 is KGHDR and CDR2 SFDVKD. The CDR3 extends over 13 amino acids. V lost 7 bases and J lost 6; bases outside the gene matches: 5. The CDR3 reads CATSGGASDTQYF. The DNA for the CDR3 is TGTGCCACCAGCGGGGGGGCCTCGGATACGCAGTATTTT.

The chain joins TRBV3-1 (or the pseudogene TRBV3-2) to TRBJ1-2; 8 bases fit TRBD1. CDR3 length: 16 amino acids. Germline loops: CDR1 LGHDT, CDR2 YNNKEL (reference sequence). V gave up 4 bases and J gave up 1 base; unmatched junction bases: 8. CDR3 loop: CASSLRGTGVNYGYTF. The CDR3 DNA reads TGTGCCAGCAGCCTCAGGGGGACAGGAGTTAACTATGGCTACACCTTC.

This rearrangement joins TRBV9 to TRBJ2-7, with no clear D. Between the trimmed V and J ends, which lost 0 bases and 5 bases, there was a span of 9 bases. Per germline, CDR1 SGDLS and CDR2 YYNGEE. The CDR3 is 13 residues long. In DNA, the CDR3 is TGTGCCAGCAGCGTAGCCGGGTTCAACGAGCAGTACTTC. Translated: CASSVAGFNEQYF.

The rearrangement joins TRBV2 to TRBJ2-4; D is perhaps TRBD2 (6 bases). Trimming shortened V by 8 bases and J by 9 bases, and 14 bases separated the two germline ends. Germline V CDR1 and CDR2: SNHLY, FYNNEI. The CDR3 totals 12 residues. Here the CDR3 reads CASGLEGGIQYF. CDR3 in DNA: TGTGCCAGCGGGCTGGAGGGAGGCATTCAGTACTTC.

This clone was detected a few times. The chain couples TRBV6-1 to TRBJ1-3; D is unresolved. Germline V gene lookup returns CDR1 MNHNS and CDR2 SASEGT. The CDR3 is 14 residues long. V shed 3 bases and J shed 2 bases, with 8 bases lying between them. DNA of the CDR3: TGTGCCAGCAGTGATGGAGGCACTGGAAACACCATATATTTT. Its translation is CASSDGGTGNTIYF.

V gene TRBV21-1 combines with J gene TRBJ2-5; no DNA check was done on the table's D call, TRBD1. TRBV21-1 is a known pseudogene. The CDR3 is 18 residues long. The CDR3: CASPGGGGETGRPETQYF. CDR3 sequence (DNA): TGTGCCAGCCCCGGGGGAGGCGGCGAGACAGGGCGCCCGGAGACCCAGTACTTC.

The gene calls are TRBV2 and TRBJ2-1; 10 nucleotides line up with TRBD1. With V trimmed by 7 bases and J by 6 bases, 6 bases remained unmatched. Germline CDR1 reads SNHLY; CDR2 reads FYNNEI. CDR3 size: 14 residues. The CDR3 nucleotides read TGTGCCAGCACCACCGGGACAGGGGCCAATGAGCAGTTCTTC. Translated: CASTTGTGANEQFF. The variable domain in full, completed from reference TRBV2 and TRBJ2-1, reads EPEVTQTPSHQVTQMGQEVILRCVPISNHLYFYWYRQILGQKVEFLVSFYNNEISEKSEIFDDQFSVERPDGSNFTLKIRSTKLEDSAMYFCASTTGTGANEQFFGPGTRLTVL.

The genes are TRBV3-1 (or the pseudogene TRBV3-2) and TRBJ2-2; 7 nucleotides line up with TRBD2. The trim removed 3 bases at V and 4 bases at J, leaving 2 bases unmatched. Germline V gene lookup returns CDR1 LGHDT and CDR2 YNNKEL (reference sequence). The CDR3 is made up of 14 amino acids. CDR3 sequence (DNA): TGTGCCAGCAGCCAGGGCGGGAGCACCGGGGAGCTGTTTTTT. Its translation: CASSQGGSTGELFF.

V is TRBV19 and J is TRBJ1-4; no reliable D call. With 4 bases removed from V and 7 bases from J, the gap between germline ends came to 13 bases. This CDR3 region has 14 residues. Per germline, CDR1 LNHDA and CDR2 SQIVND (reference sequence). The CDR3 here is CASSTLGVSEKLFF. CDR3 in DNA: TGTGCCAGTAGTACGCTCGGAGTAAGTGAAAAACTGTTTTTT.

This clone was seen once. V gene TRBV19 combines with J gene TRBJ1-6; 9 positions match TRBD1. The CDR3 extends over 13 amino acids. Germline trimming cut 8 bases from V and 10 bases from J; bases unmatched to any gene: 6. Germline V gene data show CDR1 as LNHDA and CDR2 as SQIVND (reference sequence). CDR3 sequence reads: CASEGQGVSPLHF. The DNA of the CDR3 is TGTGCCAGTGAGGGACAGGGAGTATCACCCCTCCACTTT. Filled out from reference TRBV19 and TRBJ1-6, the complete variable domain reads DGGITQSPKYLFRKEGQNVTLSCEQNLNHDAMYWYRQDPGQGLRLIYYSQIVNDFQKGDIAEGYSVSREKKESFPLTVTSAQKNPTAFYLCASEGQGVSPLHFGNGTRLTVT.

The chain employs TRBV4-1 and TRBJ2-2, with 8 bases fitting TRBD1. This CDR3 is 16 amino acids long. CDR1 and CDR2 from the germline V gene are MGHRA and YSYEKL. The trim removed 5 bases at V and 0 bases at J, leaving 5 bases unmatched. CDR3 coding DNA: TGCGCCAGCAGCGACAGGGGTTCGGCGAACACCGGGGAGCTGTTTTTT. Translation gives CASSDRGSANTGELFF.

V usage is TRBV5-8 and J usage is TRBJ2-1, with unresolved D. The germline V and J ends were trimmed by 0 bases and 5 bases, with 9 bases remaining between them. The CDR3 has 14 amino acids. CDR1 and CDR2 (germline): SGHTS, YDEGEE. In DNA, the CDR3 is TGTGCCAGCAGCTTGGGTCCGGTTAACAATGAGCAGTTCTTC. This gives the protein CASSLGPVNNEQFF.